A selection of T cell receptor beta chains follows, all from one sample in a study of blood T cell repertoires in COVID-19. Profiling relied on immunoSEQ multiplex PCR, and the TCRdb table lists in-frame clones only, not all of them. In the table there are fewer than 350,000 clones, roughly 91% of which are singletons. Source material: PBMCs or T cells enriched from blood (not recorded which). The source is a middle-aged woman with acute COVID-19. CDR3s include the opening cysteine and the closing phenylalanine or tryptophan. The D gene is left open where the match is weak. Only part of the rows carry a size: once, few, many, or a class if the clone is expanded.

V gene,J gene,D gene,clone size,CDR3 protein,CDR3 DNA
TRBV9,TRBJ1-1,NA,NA,CASSVGGGARDTEAFF,TGTGCCAGCAGCGTAGGAGGCGGGGCGCGGGACACTGAAGCTTTCTTT
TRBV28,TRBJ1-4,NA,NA,CASSLWGGYEKLFF,TGTGCCAGCAGTTTATGGGGAGGGTATGAAAAACTGTTTTTT
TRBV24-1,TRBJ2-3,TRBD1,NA,CATSGTGTDTQYF,TGTGCCACGTCCGGGACAGGGACAGATACGCAGTATTTT
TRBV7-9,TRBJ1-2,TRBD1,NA,CASSHRQGNYGYTF,TGTGCCAGCAGCCACCGACAGGGTAACTATGGCTACACCTTC
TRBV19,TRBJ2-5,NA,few,CASSLRGVSQETQYF,TGTGCCAGTAGTCTCAGGGGGGTGTCGCAAGAGACCCAGTACTTC
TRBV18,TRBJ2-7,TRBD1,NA,CATRTGSSYEQYF,TGTGCCACCCGGACAGGGAGCTCCTACGAGCAGTACTTC
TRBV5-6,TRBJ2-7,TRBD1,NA,CASSLLSGTGGWGQYF,TGTGCCAGCAGCTTGCTTTCTGGGACAGGGGGTTGGGGGCAGTACTTC
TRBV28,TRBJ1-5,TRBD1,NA,CASTPPQGAQHF,TGTGCCAGCACCCCACCGCAGGGGGCCCAGCATTTT
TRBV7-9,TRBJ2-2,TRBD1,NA,CASSLDRGRSGELFF,TGTGCCAGCAGCTTGGACAGGGGAAGGTCCGGGGAGCTGTTTTTT
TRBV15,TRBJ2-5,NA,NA,CATSRGGWETQYF,TGTGCCACCAGCAGAGGCGGGTGGGAGACCCAGTACTTC
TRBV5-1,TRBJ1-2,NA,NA,CASSSSTGSYGYTF,TGCGCCAGCAGCTCATCTACAGGGAGCTATGGCTACACCTTC
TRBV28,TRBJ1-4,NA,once,CASRSSGEKLFF,TGTGCCAGCAGGTCCTCCGGTGAAAAACTGTTTTTT
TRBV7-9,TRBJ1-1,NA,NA,CASSPGRLLWSEAFF,TGTGCCAGCAGTCCCGGGAGACTCTTGTGGTCTGAAGCTTTCTTT
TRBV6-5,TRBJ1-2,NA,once,CASSYGRENYGYTF,TGTGCCAGCAGTTATGGCAGGGAAAACTATGGCTACACCTTC
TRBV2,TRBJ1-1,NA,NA,CASSEANLRVNTEAFF,TGTGCCAGCAGCGAAGCTAACCTCAGGGTAAACACTGAAGCTTTCTTT
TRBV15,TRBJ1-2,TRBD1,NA,CATSRDQPTGFYGYTF,TGTGCCACCAGCAGAGATCAGCCGACAGGGTTCTATGGCTACACCTTC
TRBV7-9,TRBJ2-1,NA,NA,CASSHPLLSSRRYNEQFF,TGTGCCAGCAGCCACCCACTCCTGTCTAGCCGACGCTACAATGAGCAGTTCTTC
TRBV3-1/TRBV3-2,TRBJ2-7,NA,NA,CASSQDHTIYEQYF,TGTGCCAGCAGCCAAGACCATACAATATACGAGCAGTACTTC
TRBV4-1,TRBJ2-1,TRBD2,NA,CASRGGPNEQFF,TGCGCCAGCAGGGGAGGGCCTAATGAGCAGTTCTTC
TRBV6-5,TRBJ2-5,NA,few,CASSLSGRGETQYF,TGTGCCAGCAGCCTGAGTGGGCGGGGAGAGACCCAGTACTTC
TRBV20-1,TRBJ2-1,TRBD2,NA,CSASSGGSGRNEQFF,TGCAGTGCTAGTAGCGGCGGTAGCGGGAGAAATGAGCAGTTCTTC
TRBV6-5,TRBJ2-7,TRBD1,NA,CVAGGYEQYF,TGTGTGGCAGGGGGTTACGAGCAGTACTTC
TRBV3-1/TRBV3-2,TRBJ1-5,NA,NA,CASSRASFGQPQHF,TGTGCCAGCAGCCGGGCATCTTTCGGTCAGCCCCAGCATTTT
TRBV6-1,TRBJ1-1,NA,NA,CASSEALPGNTEAFF,TGTGCCAGCAGTGAAGCGCTTCCGGGAAACACTGAAGCTTTCTTT
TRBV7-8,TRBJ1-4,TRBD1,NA,CASSVTTGVGGKLFF,TGTGCCAGCAGCGTAACGACAGGGGTCGGCGGAAAACTGTTTTTT
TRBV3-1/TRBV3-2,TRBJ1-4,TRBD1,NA,CASSRDRVREKLFF,TGTGCCAGCAGCCGGGACAGGGTCCGTGAAAAACTGTTTTTT
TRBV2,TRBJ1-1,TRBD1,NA,CASSPGTEGTEAFF,TGTGCCAGCAGCCCCGGGACAGAGGGCACTGAAGCTTTCTTT
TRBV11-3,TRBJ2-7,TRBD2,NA,CASSLGDGRDYEQYF,TGTGCCAGCAGCTTAGGGGACGGGAGGGACTACGAGCAGTACTTC
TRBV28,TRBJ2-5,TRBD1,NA,CASRKGQGGKETQYF,TGTGCCAGCAGGAAGGGACAGGGCGGGAAAGAGACCCAGTACTTC
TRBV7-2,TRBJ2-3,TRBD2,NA,CASSSTSAGRRADTQYF,TGTGCCAGCAGCTCCACTAGCGCGGGGAGGAGGGCAGATACGCAGTATTTT
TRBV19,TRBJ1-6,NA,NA,CASSITVYNSPLHF,TGTGCCAGTAGTATTACAGTTTATAATTCACCCCTCCACTTT
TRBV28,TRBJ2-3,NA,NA,CASGGRVGTDTQYF,TGTGCCAGCGGCGGCAGGGTAGGCACAGATACGCAGTATTTT
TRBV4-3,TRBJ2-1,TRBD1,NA,CASSQSGRDRGIDEQFF,TGCGCCAGCAGCCAGTCGGGCCGGGACAGGGGTATAGATGAGCAGTTCTTC
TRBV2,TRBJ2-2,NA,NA,CASSESGLDTGELFF,TGTGCCAGCAGTGAATCGGGGTTGGACACCGGGGAGCTGTTTTTT
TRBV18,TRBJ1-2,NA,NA,CASSSPTTEDYGYTF,TGTGCCAGCTCATCCCCGACGACGGAGGACTATGGCTACACCTTC
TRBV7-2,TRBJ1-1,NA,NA,CASSLVGVEAFF,TGTGCCAGCAGCTTAGTAGGAGTTGAAGCTTTCTTT
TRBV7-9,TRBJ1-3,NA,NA,CASSLGAGALQGSGNTIYF,TGTGCCAGCAGCTTAGGGGCAGGGGCCCTACAGGGCTCTGGAAACACCATATATTTT
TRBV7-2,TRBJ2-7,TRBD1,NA,CASSAQGGYEQYF,TGTGCCAGCAGTGCACAGGGGGGATACGAGCAGTACTTC
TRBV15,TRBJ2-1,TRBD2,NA,CATSEGLAGPNNEQFF,TGTGCCACCAGCGAAGGACTAGCGGGGCCGAACAATGAGCAGTTCTTC
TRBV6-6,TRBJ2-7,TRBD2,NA,CASSPRTSGATYEQYF,TGTGCCAGCAGCCCAAGGACTAGCGGGGCAACCTACGAGCAGTACTTC
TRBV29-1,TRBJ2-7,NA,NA,CSAGHGAYEQYF,TGCAGCGCCGGACACGGTGCCTACGAGCAGTACTTC
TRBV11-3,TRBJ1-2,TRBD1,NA,CASSQGGTGAYGYTF,TGTGCCAGCAGCCAAGGGGGGACAGGAGCCTATGGCTACACCTTC
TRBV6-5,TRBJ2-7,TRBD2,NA,CASSYREVGYEQYF,TGTGCCAGCAGTTACCGGGAGGTCGGCTACGAGCAGTACTTC
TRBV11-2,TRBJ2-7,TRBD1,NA,CASSNHGTATYEQYF,TGTGCCAGCAGCAACCACGGGACAGCTACCTACGAGCAGTACTTC
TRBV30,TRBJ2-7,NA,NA,CAWSVGQYYEQYF,TGTGCCTGGAGTGTAGGACAGTACTACGAGCAGTACTTC
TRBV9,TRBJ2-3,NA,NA,CASSLRGRTDTQYF,TGTGCCAGCAGCCTCAGGGGCCGCACAGATACGCAGTATTTT
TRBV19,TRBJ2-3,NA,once,CALRVGDTQYF,TGTGCCCTCCGGGTGGGAGATACGCAGTATTTT
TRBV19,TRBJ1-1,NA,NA,CASTPPGRLNTEAFF,TGTGCCAGTACCCCTCCAGGGCGATTGAACACTGAAGCTTTCTTT